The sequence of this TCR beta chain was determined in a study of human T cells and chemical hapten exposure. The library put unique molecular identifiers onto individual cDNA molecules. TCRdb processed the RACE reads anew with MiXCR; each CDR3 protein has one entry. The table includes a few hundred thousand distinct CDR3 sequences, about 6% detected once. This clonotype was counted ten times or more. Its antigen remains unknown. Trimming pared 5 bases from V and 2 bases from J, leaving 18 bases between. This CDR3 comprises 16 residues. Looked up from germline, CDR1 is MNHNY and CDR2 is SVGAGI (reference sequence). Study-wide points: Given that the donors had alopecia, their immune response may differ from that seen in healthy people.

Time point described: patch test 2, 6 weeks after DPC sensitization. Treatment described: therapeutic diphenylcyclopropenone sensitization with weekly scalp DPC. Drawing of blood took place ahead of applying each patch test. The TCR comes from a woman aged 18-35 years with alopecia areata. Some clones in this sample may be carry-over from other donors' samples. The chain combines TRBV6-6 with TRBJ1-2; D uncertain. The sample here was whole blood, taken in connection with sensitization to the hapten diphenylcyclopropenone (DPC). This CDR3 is CASSITPGKVNYGYTF. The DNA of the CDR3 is TGTGCCAGCAGTATTACGCCGGGCAAAGTAAACTATGGCTACACCTTC.